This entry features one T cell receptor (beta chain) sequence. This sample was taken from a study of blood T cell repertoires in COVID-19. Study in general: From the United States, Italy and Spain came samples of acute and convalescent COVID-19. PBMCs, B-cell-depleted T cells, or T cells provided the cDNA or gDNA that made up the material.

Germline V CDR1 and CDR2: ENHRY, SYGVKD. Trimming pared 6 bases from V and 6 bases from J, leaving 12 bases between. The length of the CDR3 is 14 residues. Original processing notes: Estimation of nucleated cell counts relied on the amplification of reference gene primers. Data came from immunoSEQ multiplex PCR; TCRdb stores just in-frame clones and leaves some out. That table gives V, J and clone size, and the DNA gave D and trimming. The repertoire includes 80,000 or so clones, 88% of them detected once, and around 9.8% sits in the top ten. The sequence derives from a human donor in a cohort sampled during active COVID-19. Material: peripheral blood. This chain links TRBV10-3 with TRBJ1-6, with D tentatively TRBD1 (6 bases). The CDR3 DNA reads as TGTGCCATCAGGCCGGGGGGCGGTAATTCACCCCTCCACTTT. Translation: CAIRPGGGNSPLHF.